The present TCR beta chain was sequenced within a study of OX40 agonist ivuxolimab in advanced cancers. Findings and limits, study-wide: Averaging showed that CD8+ T cells had more expanded clones than CD4+ did.

The CDR3 contains 12 residues. Comments on this clone: The antigen is unknown.

Using immunoSEQ multiplex PCR, the repertoire was profiled, and TCRdb retains in-frame clones only, with some absent. In the table there are more than 65,000 clones, around 90% of which are singletons. This receptor was taken from an adult with an advanced solid tumor such as melanoma, head and neck, liver or kidney cancer. Material: CD4+ or CD8+ T cells sorted from blood, obtained in a trial of the OX40 agonist ivuxolimab. The chain joins TRBV21-1 to TRBJ1-5. TRBV21-1 is classified as a pseudogene. CDR3 loop: CASSPRDQPQHF. The CDR3 DNA follows: TGTGCCAGCTCCCCCCGGGATCAGCCCCAGCATTTT.